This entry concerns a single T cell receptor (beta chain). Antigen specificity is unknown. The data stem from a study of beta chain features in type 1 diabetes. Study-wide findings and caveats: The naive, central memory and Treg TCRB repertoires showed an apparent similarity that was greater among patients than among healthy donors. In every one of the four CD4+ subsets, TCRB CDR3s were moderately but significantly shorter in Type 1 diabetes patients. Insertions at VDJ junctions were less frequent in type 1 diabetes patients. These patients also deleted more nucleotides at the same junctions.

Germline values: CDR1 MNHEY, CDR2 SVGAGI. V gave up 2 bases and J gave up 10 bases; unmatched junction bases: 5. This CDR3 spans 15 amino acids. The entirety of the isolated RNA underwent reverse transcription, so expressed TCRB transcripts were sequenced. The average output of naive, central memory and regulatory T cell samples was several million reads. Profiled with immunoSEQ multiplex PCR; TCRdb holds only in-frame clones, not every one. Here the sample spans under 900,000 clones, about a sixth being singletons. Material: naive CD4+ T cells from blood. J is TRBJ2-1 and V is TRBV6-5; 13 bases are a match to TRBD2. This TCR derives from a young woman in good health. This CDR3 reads CASSYLRTSGREQFF. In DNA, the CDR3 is TGTGCCAGCAGTTACCTACGGACTAGCGGGAGAGAGCAGTTCTTC.